One sample yielded the 24 T cell receptor beta chains listed below, sequenced in a study of a mutant IDH1 vaccine in newly diagnosed glioma (dated by TCRdb to 2020 to 2023). Sample time point, as interpreted from the label and publication: week 5, during vaccination. A 20-mer mutant IDH1 peptide at 300 micrograms in Montanide made up each vaccine dose, which was injected subcutaneously together with topical imiquimod. The library was produced with the immunoSEQ multiplex PCR assay. The source is immuneACCESS, and TCRdb retained only in-frame sequences with V and J called. Part of the clones is not carried over; for the studies checked, unresolved V genes explain less than half of this, and the remainder is unexplained. The sample table holds some 42,000 clones, of which approximately 83% were seen once. Together, the top ten hold over 1.5% of the sample. Their specific antigens are unknown. Here the sequenced sample was PBMCs, taken from a glioma patient whose treatment included an IDH1 peptide vaccine. Source of these receptors: a man aged 40-49 years with glioma.

This sequence joins TRBV2 and TRBJ2-3; D is undetermined. Germline-derived CDR1 and CDR2 are SNHLY and FYNNEI. Trimming removed 2 bases at V and 10 bases at J, with 4 bases between. The CDR3 sequence is 10 residues long. The CDR3 protein is CASSESAQYF. The CDR3 coding sequence is TGTGCCAGCAGTGAAAGCGCGCAGTATTTT.

As concerns this clone: This CDR3 is also generated by other DNA sequences in the sample. V gene TRBV5-1 combines with J gene TRBJ2-7; no clear D. The V gene's germline CDR1 is SGHRS and CDR2 YFSETQ. V dropped 0 bases and J dropped 4 bases, with 5 bases sitting between them. The CDR3 contains 12 residues. CDR3 sequence reads: CASSLGGYEQYF. The CDR3 bases are TGCGCCAGCAGCTTGGGCGGTTACGAGCAGTACTTC.

The V call is TRBV19, the J call TRBJ2-1, with 7 bases aligning to TRBD2. The CDR3 covers 15 residues. J gave up 4 bases and V 1 base, and 4 bases lay outside the gene matches. Germline values: CDR1 LNHDA, CDR2 SQIVND (reference sequence). The CDR3 spells CASSIVLAEYNEQFF. CDR3 nucleotide sequence: TGTGCCAGTAGTATAGTTCTAGCGGAATACAATGAGCAGTTCTTC.

The chain combines TRBV7-2 with TRBJ2-5, with a possible D match to TRBD1 (6 bases). V was shortened by 5 bases and J by 3 bases, with 13 bases between the two germline ends. The CDR3 runs 14 residues. In germline, CDR1 is SGHTA, CDR2 FQGNSA. The CDR3 reads CASSKTGMEETQYF. CDR3 sequence (DNA): TGTGCCAGCAGCAAGACAGGAATGGAAGAGACCCAGTACTTC.

The V gene is TRBV6-6, the J gene TRBJ2-5; perhaps TRBD1 as D (5 bases). This CDR3 is built from 16 residues. Between the trimmed V and J ends, which lost 2 bases and 5 bases, there was a span of 18 bases. CDR1 and CDR2 (germline): MNHNY, SVGAGI (reference sequence). This chain's CDR3 is CASSYMVANPGETQYF. The CDR3 DNA sequence: TGTGCCAGCAGTTACATGGTAGCCAACCCAGGGGAGACCCAGTACTTC.

The chain uses TRBV7-3 and TRBJ2-7; D is unclear. The CDR3 totals 15 residues. V lost 2 bases, J lost 0 bases, and 11 bases lay in between. The germline gives CDR1 SGHTA, CDR2 FQGTGA. The CDR3 here is CASSLVPGGSYEQYF. CDR3 nucleotides: TGTGCCAGCAGCTTAGTCCCGGGCGGCTCCTACGAGCAGTACTTC.

The chain links TRBV14 to TRBJ2-2, with TRBD1 as a possible D gene (5 bases). The CDR3 has 17 amino acids. V was pared by 3 bases and J by 6 bases, with 20 bases between. Germline CDR1 is SGHDN and CDR2 is FVKESK. CDR3 in amino acids: CASSHLGRTRVAGELFF. CDR3 DNA sequence: TGTGCCAGCAGCCATTTAGGGCGGACAAGAGTAGCCGGGGAGCTGTTTTTT.

The chain couples TRBV15 to TRBJ1-2, with 9 bases identical to TRBD1. The J segment lost 5 bases and the V segment lost 0 bases, leaving 4 bases of the junction unmatched. The CDR3 is 15 residues long. Germline values: CDR1 LNHNV, CDR2 YYDKDF (reference sequence). The CDR3 loop reads CATSRDGTGNYGYTF. Written as DNA, the CDR3 is TGTGCCACCAGCAGAGATGGGACAGGGAATTATGGCTACACCTTC.

V and J are TRBV6-4 and TRBJ2-3; 15 bases are shared with TRBD2. Germline values: CDR1 MRHNA, CDR2 SNTAGT. Losses at the gene ends were 6 bases for V and 3 bases for J; bases not matched to a gene: 7. This CDR3 region has 17 residues. The CDR3 nucleotides read TGTGCCAGCAGCCCAGAAGGGACTAGCGGGAGGACAGATACGCAGTATTTT. Protein product: CASSPEGTSGRTDTQYF.

V usage is TRBV28 and J usage is TRBJ1-5; D is perhaps TRBD1 (5 bases). The CDR3 has 15 amino acids. The germline V and J ends were trimmed by 7 bases and 11 bases, with 24 bases remaining between them. Germline CDR1 reads MDHEN; CDR2 reads SYDVKM. CDR3 protein: CASTRLDTEGTAQHF. CDR3 sequence (DNA): TGTGCCAGCACCCGGTTAGACACCGAGGGGACGGCCCAGCATTTT.

This chain links TRBV15 with TRBJ2-3, with D possibly being TRBD2 (6 bases). Per germline, CDR1 LNHNV and CDR2 YYDKDF (reference sequence). The CDR3 has 16 amino acids. With 0 bases removed from V and 0 bases from J, the gap between germline ends came to 10 bases. Written as DNA, the CDR3 is TGTGCCACCAGCAGAGATGGGCGGGGTAGCACAGATACGCAGTATTTT. It is translated as CATSRDGRGSTDTQYF.

The V call is TRBV11-2, the J call TRBJ2-7, with D perhaps being TRBD1 or TRBD2 (5 bases each). Looked up from germline, CDR1 is SGHAT and CDR2 is FQNNGV. The CDR3 extends over 14 amino acids. Deletions cut 3 bases from V and 0 bases from J, with 9 bases between. As DNA, the CDR3 is TGTGCCAGCAGCTTTGAGGGGAGCTCCTACGAGCAGTACTTC. Translation: CASSFEGSSYEQYF. Filled out from reference TRBV11-2 and TRBJ2-7, the complete variable domain reads EAGVAQSPRYKIIEKRQSVAFWCNPISGHATLYWYQQILGQGPKLLIQFQNNGVVDDSQLPKDRFSAERLKGVDSTLKIQPAKLEDSAVYLCASSFEGSSYEQYFGPGTRLTVT.

This chain joins TRBV6-5 and TRBJ2-3, with a weak D call TRBD1 (6 bases). CDR1 is MNHEY, CDR2 SVGAGI, per germline. The CDR3 extends over 13 amino acids. V lost 10 bases and J 1 base, leaving 12 bases between the germline ends. The CDR3 protein is CATKPGGTDTQYF. The CDR3 bases are TGTGCCACCAAGCCAGGGGGCACAGATACGCAGTATTTT.

This chain connects TRBV18 to TRBJ2-1; 9 bases are a match to TRBD2. The length of the CDR3 is 16 residues. Germline trimming cut 0 bases from V and 7 bases from J; bases unmatched to any gene: 7. Germline values: CDR1 KGHSH, CDR2 LQKENI. CDR3 nucleotide sequence: TGTGCCAGCTCACCACCGGGACTAGCCACACTGAATGAGCAGTTCTTC. Its translation is CASSPPGLATLNEQFF.

The chain employs TRBV19 and TRBJ2-7; 11 positions agree with TRBD2. The CDR3 has 14 residues. Germline V gene sequence: CDR1 LNHDA, CDR2 SQIVND (reference sequence). Germline trimming cut 8 bases from V and 3 bases from J; bases unmatched to any gene: 6. The CDR3 protein is CASSTSGSIYEQYF. The CDR3 DNA follows: TGTGCCAGTTCTACTAGCGGGAGTATCTACGAGCAGTACTTC.

The chain is built from TRBV9 and TRBJ2-6; D unclear. Germline V gene sequence: CDR1 SGDLS, CDR2 YYNGEE. There are 17 residues in the CDR3. V was trimmed by 3 bases and J by 3 bases, leaving 16 bases between them. CDR3 protein: CASSDLSVGGGANVLTF. The CDR3, as DNA: TGTGCCAGCAGCGACCTGTCGGTCGGTGGTGGGGCCAACGTCCTGACTTTC.

For the CDR3, the DNA is TGTGCCAGCAGTGGGTTGGGGGATCGAACCGGGGAGCTGTTTTTT. It yields the protein CASSGLGDRTGELFF. The V gene is TRBV25-1, the J gene TRBJ2-2, with D perhaps TRBD1 or TRBD2 (5 bases each). The V end lost 4 bases, the J end lost 5 bases, and 14 bases lay between the germline ends. Germline V lookup: CDR1 MGHDK, CDR2 SYGVNS. This CDR3 is built from 15 residues.

The chain uses TRBV19 and TRBJ1-1; TRBD1 agrees at 7 bases. The J segment lost 10 bases and the V segment lost 3 bases, leaving 11 bases of the junction unmatched. The CDR3 covers 14 residues. CDR1 is LNHDA, CDR2 SQIVND, per germline (reference sequence). The CDR3 DNA reads as TGTGCCAGTAGTATGAGAACCCACACAGGGGTAGCTTTCTTT. Translation gives CASSMRTHTGVAFF.

The chain employs TRBV2 and TRBJ2-5; 8 nucleotides align to TRBD1. The CDR3 totals 15 residues. The germline CDR1 and CDR2 sequences are SNHLY and FYNNEI. V was clipped by 2 bases and J by 2 bases; unmatched bases: 4. CDR3 sequence reads: CASSESRTGQETQYF. In nucleotides, the CDR3 is TGTGCCAGCAGTGAATCAAGGACAGGGCAAGAGACCCAGTACTTC.

The rearrangement joins TRBV6-1 to TRBJ2-1; TRBD2 matches 10 bases. With 1 base clipped from V and 6 bases from J, the junction kept 3 bases outside the gene matches. The CDR3 spans 15 residues. The V gene's germline CDR1 is MNHNS and CDR2 SASEGT. The CDR3 DNA reads as TGTGCCAGCAGTGAAGGGGGACTAGCGACCAATGAGCAGTTCTTC. Translated: CASSEGGLATNEQFF.

The table lists this clone with a few counts. V and J are TRBV2 and TRBJ1-2; D is undetermined. V lost 4 bases to trimming and J lost 9 bases, with 9 bases between them. The CDR3 runs 11 residues. In germline, CDR1 is SNHLY, CDR2 FYNNEI. CDR3 sequence: CASSGDMSYTF. CDR3 coding DNA: TGTGCCAGCAGTGGTGACATGAGCTACACCTTC.

J is TRBJ2-7 and V is TRBV4-1; unclear D gene. Germline loops: CDR1 MGHRA, CDR2 YSYEKL. CDR3 length: 13 residues. The ends were cut back, 4 bases at V and 0 bases at J, with 7 bases in the middle. CDR3 region: CASSLRASYEQYF. In nucleotides, the CDR3 is TGCGCCAGCAGCCTTAGGGCCTCCTACGAGCAGTACTTC.

As concerns this clone: The same CDR3 is also encoded by other DNA sequences in this sample. The chain couples TRBV4-1 to TRBJ1-3; D gene ambiguous. The V end was cut by 1 base, the J end by 0 bases, with 10 bases between. Germline V CDR1 and CDR2: MGHRA, YSYEKL. This CDR3 is built from 16 residues. CDR3 nucleotides: TGCGCCAGCAGCCAAGGACGGGGATACTCTGGAAACACCATATATTTT. This encodes CASSQGRGYSGNTIYF.

The V call is TRBV27, the J call TRBJ2-4; 10 nucleotides agree with TRBD1. Germline assignment: CDR1 MNHEY and CDR2 SMNVEV (reference sequence). This CDR3 comprises 15 residues. V shed 2 bases and J 4 bases; nucleotides not matched to a gene: 2. The CDR3 loop is CASSLGTGAKNIQYF. The CDR3 DNA reads TGTGCCAGCAGTTTAGGGACAGGGGCTAAAAACATTCAGTACTTC.